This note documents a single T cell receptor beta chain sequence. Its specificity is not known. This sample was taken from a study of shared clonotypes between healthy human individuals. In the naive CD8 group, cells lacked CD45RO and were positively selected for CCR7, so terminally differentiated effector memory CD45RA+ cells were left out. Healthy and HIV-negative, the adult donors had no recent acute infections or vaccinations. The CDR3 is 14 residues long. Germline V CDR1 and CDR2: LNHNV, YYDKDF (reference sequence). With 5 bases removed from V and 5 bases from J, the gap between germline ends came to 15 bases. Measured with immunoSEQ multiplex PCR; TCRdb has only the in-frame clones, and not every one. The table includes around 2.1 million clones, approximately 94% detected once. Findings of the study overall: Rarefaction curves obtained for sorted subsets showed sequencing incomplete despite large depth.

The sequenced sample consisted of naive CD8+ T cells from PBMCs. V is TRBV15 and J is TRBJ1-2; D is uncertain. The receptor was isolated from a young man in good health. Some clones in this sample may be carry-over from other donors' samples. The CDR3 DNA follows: TGTGCCACCAGCCCAAGGGCGTTAGGGTATGGCTACACCTTC. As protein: CATSPRALGYGYTF.